Sequencing of this T cell receptor beta chain was carried out in a study of CD8 T cells in ankylosing spondylitis. Study-wide findings and caveats: As reported, disease-linked clones showed significant enrichment in matched ankylosing spondylitis synovial fluid.

TCRdb re-called the 5' RACE reads through MiXCR, storing one row per CDR3 protein. This sample has about 270,000 distinct CDR3 sequences, with under 35% found just once. As for this clonotype: Its antigen is as yet unknown.

The CDR3 covers 14 residues. Trimming cost V 2 bases and J 4 bases; bases outside gene matches: 1. The V gene's germline CDR1 is LNHDA and CDR2 SQIVND (reference sequence). The receptor was derived from a male donor with ankylosing spondylitis or in good health (not recorded which). Sequencing was carried out using blood, either unsorted or a sorted T cell fraction (not recorded which). The V call is TRBV19, the J call TRBJ1-1, with TRBD1 identical over 10 bases. This chain's CDR3 is CASSIRTGGTEAFF. The CDR3 region has the DNA TGTGCCAGTAGTATAAGGACAGGGGGCACTGAAGCTTTCTTT.